Listed here are 21 T cell receptor beta chains from one sample, sequenced in a study of beta chain features in type 1 diabetes. Expressed TCRB transcripts were sequenced, since all the RNA that had been isolated was reverse transcribed. The method was immunoSEQ multiplex PCR; TCRdb's version includes in-frame clones alone and lacks a portion of them. The table has 300,000 or so clones, 14% seen once. What these receptors recognize is not known. The study's findings and limits: TCRB CDR3s from Type 1 diabetes patients were moderately but significantly shorter in all four CD4+ subsets.

Sequenced: naive CD4+ T cells from blood. The receptors originated from a man aged 30 to 45 with type 1 diabetes.

This clone was seen a few times. The V and J genes are TRBV5-4 and TRBJ2-3, with D tentatively TRBD2 (5 bases). In germline, CDR1 is SGHNT, CDR2 YYREEE (reference sequence). CDR3 size: 15 residues. Deletions cut 4 bases from V and 2 bases from J, with 14 bases between. DNA of the CDR3: TGTGCCAGCAGCATATCGACGGGGTCCACAGATACGCAGTATTTT. Protein sequence: CASSISTGSTDTQYF.

This clone was picked up a small number of times. The rearrangement uses TRBV11-2 and TRBJ2-2, with D possibly TRBD2 on 6 matching bases. Trimming took off 2 bases at V and 1 base at J, with 8 bases between the two ends. This CDR3 has 15 amino acids. Germline-derived CDR1 and CDR2 are SGHAT and FQNNGV. Here the CDR3 reads CASSLWRGNTGELFF. DNA for the CDR3: TGTGCCAGCAGCTTATGGCGGGGGAACACCGGGGAGCTGTTTTTT.

This chain uses TRBV30 with TRBJ2-7; 7 bases are a match to TRBD2. Unmatched junction bases numbered 10, after V lost 0 bases and J lost 2 bases. The CDR3 has 16 residues. Germline CDR1 and CDR2: GTSNPN and SVGIG (reference sequence). The CDR3 region is CAWSVLIQREPYEQYF. In nucleotides, the CDR3 is TGTGCCTGGAGTGTACTGATTCAGCGGGAACCCTACGAGCAGTACTTC. Looking up the rest from reference TRBV30 and TRBJ2-7 gives the full variable domain: SQTIHQWPATLVQPVGSPLSLECTVEGTSNPNLYWYRQAAGRGLQLLFYSVGIGQISSEVPQNLSASRPQDRQFILSSKKLLLSDSGFYLCAWSVLIQREPYEQYFGPGTRLTVT.

This rearrangement joins TRBV7-9 to TRBJ2-1, with TRBD2 matching 9 bases. J was trimmed by 2 bases and V by 5 bases; bases with no gene match: 7. This CDR3 is built from 16 residues. Germline V CDR1 and CDR2: SEHNR, FQNEAQ (reference sequence). DNA for the CDR3: TGTGCCAGCAGCCCACCCCCTAGCGGGACCTACAATGAGCAGTTCTTC. Translation gives CASSPPPSGTYNEQFF.

The V gene is TRBV4-3, the J gene TRBJ1-2; 7 bases agree with TRBD1. V was pared by 1 base and J by 4 bases, with 9 bases of the junction left unmatched. CDR1 LGHNA and CDR2 YSLEER come from the germline V gene. This CDR3 has 16 residues. For the CDR3, the DNA is TGCGCCAGCAGCCAAGCCCTCCCACAGGGGACCTATGGCTACACCTTC. Translated: CASSQALPQGTYGYTF.

The J gene is TRBJ1-1, the V gene TRBV7-2; tentatively, D is TRBD1 (5 bases). The V gene lost 3 bases and the J gene lost 2 bases, with 10 bases spanning the gap. The V gene's germline CDR1 is SGHTA and CDR2 FQGNSA. CDR3 length: 14 amino acids. CDR3 protein: CASSFRQSNTEAFF. In DNA, the CDR3 is TGTGCCAGCAGCTTCCGACAGAGTAACACTGAAGCTTTCTTT.

The chain is built from TRBV5-1 and TRBJ1-4, with D maybe TRBD1 (5 bases). Germline V gene lookup returns CDR1 SGHRS and CDR2 YFSETQ. V was pared by 1 base and J by 7 bases, with 11 bases between. The CDR3 is made up of 14 amino acids. CDR3 protein: CASSLRGTGEKLFF. The CDR3 DNA reads as TGCGCCAGCAGCTTGCGGGGGACGGGTGAAAAACTGTTTTTT.

The rearrangement joins TRBV9 to TRBJ1-1; no clear D. Trimming took 4 bases from V and 1 from J, leaving 11 bases between them. This CDR3 contains 14 residues. The V gene's germline CDR1 is SGDLS and CDR2 YYNGEE. The CDR3 DNA reads as TGTGCCAGCAGCCACACGGAGGGGAACACTGAAGCTTTCTTT. This encodes CASSHTEGNTEAFF.

This clone was counted only a few times. The chain joins TRBV6-6 to TRBJ2-7; D is undetermined. The V gene's germline CDR1 is MNHNY and CDR2 SVGAGI (reference sequence). The CDR3 runs to 11 residues. The germline V and J ends were trimmed by 5 bases and 5 bases, with 7 bases remaining between them. CDR3 region: CASSPSNEQYF. CDR3 in DNA: TGTGCCAGCAGTCCAAGCAACGAGCAGTACTTC.

This chain joins TRBV28 and TRBJ1-2; the match to TRBD1 covers 7 bases. Germline V gene sequence: CDR1 MDHEN, CDR2 SYDVKM. This CDR3 region has 16 residues. The V segment lost 6 bases and the J segment 5 bases; nucleotides outside the gene matches: 15. Written as DNA, the CDR3 is TGTGCCAGCAGCACTCCAACGGGACAGCCCGTGTATGGCTACACCTTC. Translating it yields CASSTPTGQPVYGYTF.

This chain connects TRBV2 to TRBJ2-5, with a possible D match to TRBD1 (6 bases). The germline V and J ends were trimmed by 6 bases and 5 bases, with 13 bases remaining between them. The length of the CDR3 is 13 residues. From germline, CDR1 is SNHLY and CDR2 FYNNEI. CDR3 DNA: TGTGCCAGCAGCCCTAATAGGGGGGAGACCCAGTACTTC. It codes for CASSPNRGETQYF.

This clone was found a few times. The chain has TRBV7-9 and TRBJ2-7, with 11 bases aligning to TRBD2. Germline assignment: CDR1 SEHNR and CDR2 FQNEAQ (reference sequence). V was pared by 5 bases and J by 11 bases, with 14 bases of the junction left unmatched. CDR3 size: 15 residues. CDR3 DNA: TGTGCCAGCAGCCCTTCCGGGACTAGCGGATCTAATGAGTACTTC. Translation: CASSPSGTSGSNEYF.

The V and J genes are TRBV28 and TRBJ2-5; 9 bases match TRBD2. There are 17 residues in the CDR3. The germline CDR1 and CDR2 sequences are MDHEN and SYDVKM. The ends lost 4 bases at V and 5 bases at J; junction bases unmatched: 14. CDR3 sequence: CASSSASAGGPFETQYF. DNA for the CDR3: TGTGCCAGCAGTTCCGCCTCTGCGGGAGGGCCATTCGAGACCCAGTACTTC.

There are a few counts of this clone. This rearrangement joins TRBV2 to TRBJ2-1, with 14 bases aligning to TRBD2. The CDR3 runs 16 residues. Unmatched junction bases numbered 5, after V lost 6 bases and J lost 4 bases. Germline V gene sequence: CDR1 SNHLY, CDR2 FYNNEI. The CDR3, as DNA: TGTGCCAGCAGGGCCCGGACTAGCGGGAGGTACAATGAGCAGTTCTTC. As protein: CASRARTSGRYNEQFF.

The chain couples TRBV28 to TRBJ1-2, with 7 bases aligning to TRBD1. V lost 4 bases, J lost 2 bases, and 7 bases stayed unmatched. Per the germline V gene, CDR1 is MDHEN and CDR2 is SYDVKM. The CDR3 is 15 amino acids. CDR3 sequence reads: CASSSGQRRNYGYTF. In DNA, the CDR3 is TGTGCCAGCAGTTCGGGACAGAGACGAAACTATGGCTACACCTTC.

This clone came up a few times. V usage is TRBV30 and J usage is TRBJ2-1; TRBD2 matches at 12 bases. CDR3 length: 17 residues. Trimming cost V 5 bases and J 7 bases; bases outside gene matches: 15. Germline V gene data show CDR1 as GTSNPN and CDR2 as SVGIG (reference sequence). The CDR3 sequence: CAWDGTRTSGIVNEQFF. The CDR3 DNA sequence: TGTGCCTGGGACGGAACCAGGACTAGCGGGATAGTAAATGAGCAGTTCTTC.

This clone was counted a few times. The chain employs TRBV5-1 and TRBJ2-5, with TRBD2 matching over 14 bases. The CDR3 covers 16 residues. The junction had 7 bases not matched to a gene; V was cut back by 4 bases and J by 5 bases. Germline assignment: CDR1 SGHRS and CDR2 YFSETQ. The CDR3 protein is CASSTGTSGSRETQYF. The CDR3 DNA reads TGCGCCAGCAGCACCGGGACTAGCGGGAGTCGTGAGACCCAGTACTTC.

This clone was found a few times. This chain links TRBV5-1 with TRBJ2-1; unclear D gene. The V end was cut by 4 bases, the J end by 5 bases, with 25 bases between. From germline, CDR1 is SGHRS and CDR2 YFSETQ. This CDR3 contains 18 residues. The DNA of the CDR3 is TGCGCCAGCAGCGCGGCCAATCGGCTGCCCCTCGAACACAATGAGCAGTTCTTC. Its protein product is CASSAANRLPLEHNEQFF.

This clone was counted a few times. The rearrangement links TRBV28 to TRBJ2-7; a weak D match, TRBD2 (5 bases). This CDR3 is 13 amino acids long. The germline V gene encodes CDR1 MDHEN and CDR2 SYDVKM. V shed 6 bases and J shed 3 bases, with 12 bases lying between them. The CDR3 spells CASRGATIYEQYF. The CDR3 region has the DNA TGTGCCAGCAGGGGAGCTACCATCTACGAGCAGTACTTC.

This clone was observed a few times. V is TRBV5-1 and J is TRBJ1-2; 7 bases align to TRBD1. Germline V CDR1 and CDR2: SGHRS, YFSETQ. This CDR3 spans 13 amino acids. J gave up 4 bases and V 4 bases, and 4 bases lay outside the gene matches. The CDR3 spells CASSVDRAYGYTF. The DNA of the CDR3 is TGCGCCAGCAGCGTAGACAGGGCCTATGGCTACACCTTC.

This clone was seen more than once but under ten times. The chain uses TRBV28 and TRBJ1-4, with 7 bases identical to TRBD1. This CDR3 has 14 residues. CDR1 and CDR2 from the germline V gene are MDHEN and SYDVKM. V was clipped by 6 bases and J by 7 bases; unmatched bases: 8. The CDR3 sequence is CASSLGTVREKLFF. The CDR3 coding sequence is TGTGCCAGCAGCCTTGGGACAGTTCGTGAAAAACTGTTTTTT.